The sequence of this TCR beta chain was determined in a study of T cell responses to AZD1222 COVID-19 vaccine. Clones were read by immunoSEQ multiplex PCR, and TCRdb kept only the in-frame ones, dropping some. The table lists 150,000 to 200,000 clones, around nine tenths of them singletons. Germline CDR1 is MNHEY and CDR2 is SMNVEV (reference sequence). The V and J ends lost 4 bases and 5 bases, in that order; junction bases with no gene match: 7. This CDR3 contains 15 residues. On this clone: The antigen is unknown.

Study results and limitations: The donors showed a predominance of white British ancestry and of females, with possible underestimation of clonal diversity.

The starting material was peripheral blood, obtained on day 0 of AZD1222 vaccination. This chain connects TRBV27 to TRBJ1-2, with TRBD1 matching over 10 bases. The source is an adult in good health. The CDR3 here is CASSSVGTGDYGYTF. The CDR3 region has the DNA TGTGCCAGCAGTTCCGTCGGGACAGGGGATTATGGCTACACCTTC.